The 8 T cell receptor beta chains below all came from one sample that was sequenced in a study of blood T cells in healthy people across ages (dated by TCRdb to the mid-2010s). Receptor libraries were prepared by 5' RACE. The listed sequencing device is Illumina HiSeq 2500. A second roughly 6 to 12 cycle PCR used a sample-barcoded 5' primer and a J-beta primer mix. Through fastp at Q25 and MiXCR, TCRdb rebuilt clones from the public reads, retaining in-frame beta chains. Records with the same CDR3 protein are collapsed into one entry carrying the most frequent genes and DNA. The sample table contains over 950,000 distinct CDR3 sequences; only one count was recorded for roughly two fifths of them. Around 13% of the sample is taken by the ten largest. Sequenced: blood. The receptors were gathered from a man aged 18 to 29 in good health.

The V and J genes are TRBV20-1 and TRBJ1-2; possibly TRBD1 for D (6 bases). Looked up from germline, CDR1 is DFQATT and CDR2 is SNEGSKA (reference sequence). The CDR3 loop spans 15 amino acids. V lost 0 bases to trimming and J lost 2 bases, with 13 bases between them. CDR3 loop: CSAREAGDWNYGYTF. CDR3 in DNA: TGCAGTGCTAGAGAGGCAGGGGATTGGAACTATGGCTACACCTTC.

This clonotype was seen more than once but under ten times. This chain joins TRBV21-1 and TRBJ2-5; TRBD1, the table's D call, was not compared with the DNA. TRBV21-1 is a pseudogene. CDR3 length: 16 residues. DNA of the CDR3: TGTGCCAGCAGCAACTCAACGACAGGTGCCCAAGAGACCCAGTACTTC. Its translation: CASSNSTTGAQETQYF.

V and J are TRBV3-1 and TRBJ1-2; a possible D gene is TRBD1 (5 bases). Germline lookup yields CDR1 LGHDT and CDR2 YNNKEL (reference sequence). The CDR3 runs 11 residues. The CDR3: CSRGRWWGYTF. For the CDR3, the DNA is TGTTCAAGGGGTCGCTGGTGGGGCTACACCTTC.

This clonotype was counted only a few times. This rearrangement joins TRBV3-1 to TRBJ1-1; unclear D gene. Between the trimmed V and J ends, which lost 4 bases and 10 bases, there was a span of 19 bases. The CDR3 is 14 residues long. Per germline, CDR1 LGHDT and CDR2 YNNKEL (reference sequence). The CDR3 is CASSLKNRGEGAFF. CDR3 coding DNA: TGTGCCAGCAGCCTAAAAAATCGGGGAGAGGGAGCTTTCTTT.

This clonotype was found a few times. This chain uses TRBV12-3 or TRBV12-4 with TRBJ1-2, with D perhaps matching TRBD1 (5 bases). Trimming removed 7 bases from V and 1 base from J, with 13 bases in between. The CDR3 spans 14 residues. CDR3 sequence reads: CASTLGGVNYGYTF. CDR3 nucleotide sequence: TGTGCCAGCACCTTGGGGGGGGTTAACTATGGCTACACCTTC.

Comment on this clonotype: Relative to the germline gene, one junction end is altered; a read error may explain this. The gene calls are TRBV4-3 and TRBJ1-2, with D perhaps TRBD1 (6 bases). Germline V gives CDR1 LGHNA, CDR2 YSLEER. The CDR3 has 15 residues. CDR3 coding DNA: TGCGCCAGCAACCGACAGGTTTGGGAGATAGGTGGCTGCACCTTC. This gives the protein CASNRQVWEIGGCTF.

This clonotype has a handful of counts. V is TRBV11-1 and J is TRBJ2-6; 8 bases agree with TRBD2. Losses at the gene ends were 7 bases for V and 2 bases for J; bases not matched to a gene: 7. The CDR3 is 16 residues long. Per the germline V gene, CDR1 is SGHAT and CDR2 is FQDESV (reference sequence). This chain's CDR3 is CASIRAGEPGANVLTF. The CDR3 bases are TGTGCCAGCATCCGAGCGGGGGAGCCTGGGGCCAACGTCCTGACTTTC.

The genes are TRBV24-1 and TRBJ1-2, with D perhaps TRBD1 (5 bases). The CDR3 sequence is 13 residues long. Trimming removed 4 bases at V and 6 bases at J, with 11 bases between. CDR1 is KGHDR and CDR2 is SFDVKD in the germline V gene. The DNA for the CDR3 is TGTGCCACCAGTGACTCAGGGTGGGATGGCTACACCTTC. Translated, it gives CATSDSGWDGYTF.